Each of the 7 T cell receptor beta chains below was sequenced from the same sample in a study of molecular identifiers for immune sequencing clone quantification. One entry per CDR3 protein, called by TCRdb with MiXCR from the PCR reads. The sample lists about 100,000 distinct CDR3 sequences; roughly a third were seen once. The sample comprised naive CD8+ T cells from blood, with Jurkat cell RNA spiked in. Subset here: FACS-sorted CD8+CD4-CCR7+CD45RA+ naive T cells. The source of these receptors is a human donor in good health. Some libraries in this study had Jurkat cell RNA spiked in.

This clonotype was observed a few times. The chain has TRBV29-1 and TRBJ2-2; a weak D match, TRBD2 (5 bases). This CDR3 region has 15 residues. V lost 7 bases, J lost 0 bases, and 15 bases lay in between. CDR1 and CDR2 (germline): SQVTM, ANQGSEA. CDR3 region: CSAAGLSPNTGELFF. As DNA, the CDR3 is TGCAGCGCTGCAGGACTGTCCCCGAACACCGGGGAGCTGTTTTTT.

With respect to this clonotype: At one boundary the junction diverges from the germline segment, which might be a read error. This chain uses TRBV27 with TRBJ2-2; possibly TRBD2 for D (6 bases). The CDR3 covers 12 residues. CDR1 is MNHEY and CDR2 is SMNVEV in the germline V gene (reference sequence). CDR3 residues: CASRGNNGELFF. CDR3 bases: TGTGCCTCTCGGGGGAACAACGGGGAGCTGTTTTTT.

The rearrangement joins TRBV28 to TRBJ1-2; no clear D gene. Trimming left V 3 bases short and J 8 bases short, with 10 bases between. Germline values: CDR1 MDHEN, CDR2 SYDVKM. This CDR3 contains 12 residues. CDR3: CASSFGIRGYTF. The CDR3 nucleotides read TGTGCCAGCAGTTTTGGGATTAGGGGCTACACCTTC.

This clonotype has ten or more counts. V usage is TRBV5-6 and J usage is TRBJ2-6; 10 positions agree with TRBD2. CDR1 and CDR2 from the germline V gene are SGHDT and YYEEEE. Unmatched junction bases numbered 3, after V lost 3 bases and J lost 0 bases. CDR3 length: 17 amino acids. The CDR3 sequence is CASSWTSGHSGANVLTF. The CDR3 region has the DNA TGTGCCAGCAGCTGGACTAGCGGCCACTCTGGGGCCAACGTCCTGACTTTC.

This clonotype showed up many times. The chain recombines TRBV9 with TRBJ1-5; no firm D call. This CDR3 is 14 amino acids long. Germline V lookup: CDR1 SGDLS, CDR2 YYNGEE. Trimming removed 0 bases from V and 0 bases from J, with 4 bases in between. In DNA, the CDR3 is TGTGCCAGCAGCGTAGACAGTAGCAATCAGCCCCAGCATTTT. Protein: CASSVDSSNQPQHF.

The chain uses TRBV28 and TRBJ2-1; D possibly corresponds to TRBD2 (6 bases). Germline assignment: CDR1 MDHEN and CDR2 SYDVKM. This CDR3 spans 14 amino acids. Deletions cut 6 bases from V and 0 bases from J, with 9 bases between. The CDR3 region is CASRDGSSYNEQFF. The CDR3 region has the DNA TGTGCCAGCAGGGACGGGAGCTCCTACAATGAGCAGTTCTTC. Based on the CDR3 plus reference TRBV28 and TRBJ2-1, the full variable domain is DVKVTQSSRYLVKRTGEKVFLECVQDMDHENMFWYRQDPGLGLRLIYFSYDVKMKEKGDIPEGYSVSREKKERFSLILESASTNQTSMYLCASRDGSSYNEQFFGPGTRLTVL.

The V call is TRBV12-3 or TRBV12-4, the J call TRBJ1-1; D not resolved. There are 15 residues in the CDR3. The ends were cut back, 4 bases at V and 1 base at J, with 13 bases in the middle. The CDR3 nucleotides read TGTGCCAGCAGTTCCCCTACGATTGAGAACACTGAAGCTTTCTTT. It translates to CASSSPTIENTEAFF.